The present entry profiles one T cell receptor (beta chain) with its context. Its antigen is as yet unknown. This CDR3 is 14 amino acids long. V dropped 7 bases and J dropped 3 bases, with 19 bases sitting between them. Germline V lookup: CDR1 SQVTM, CDR2 ANQGSEA. The protocol was immunoSEQ multiplex PCR, while the TCRdb copy is restricted to in-frame clones and leaves out a portion. The sample consists of over 60,000 clones, about 93% of them appearing once. The source of the sample is a study of OX40 agonist ivuxolimab in advanced cancers. As for the study in general: The dose-escalation group included hepatocellular carcinoma, melanoma, renal cell carcinoma and head and neck cancer.

Study-level results: Low clonal expansion, among the lowest seen, marked partial responders at 0.1-3.0 mg/kg.

The chain uses TRBV29-1 and TRBJ2-7; D assignment may be TRBD1 or TRBD2 (5 bases each). The TCR originated in an adult with an advanced solid tumor such as melanoma, head and neck, liver or kidney cancer. Sequencing used CD4+ or CD8+ T cells sorted from blood, obtained in a trial of the OX40 agonist ivuxolimab. CDR3 protein: CSARFPGPNYEQYF. CDR3 DNA sequence: TGCAGCGCCAGATTTCCGGGACCAAACTACGAGCAGTACTTC.